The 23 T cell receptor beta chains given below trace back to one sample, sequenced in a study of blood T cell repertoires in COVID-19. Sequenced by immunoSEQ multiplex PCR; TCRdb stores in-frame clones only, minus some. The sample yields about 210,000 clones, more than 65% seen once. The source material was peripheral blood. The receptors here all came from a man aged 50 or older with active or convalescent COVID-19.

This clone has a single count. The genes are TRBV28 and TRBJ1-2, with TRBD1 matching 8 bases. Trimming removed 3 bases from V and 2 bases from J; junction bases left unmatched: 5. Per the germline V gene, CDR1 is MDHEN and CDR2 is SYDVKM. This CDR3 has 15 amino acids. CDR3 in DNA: TGTGCCAGCAGTTTTCCCCGGACAGGGAACTATGGCTACACCTTC. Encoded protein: CASSFPRTGNYGYTF.

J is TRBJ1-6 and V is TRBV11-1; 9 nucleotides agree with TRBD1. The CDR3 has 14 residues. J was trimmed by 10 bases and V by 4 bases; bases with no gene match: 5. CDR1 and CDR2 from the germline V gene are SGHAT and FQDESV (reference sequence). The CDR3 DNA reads TGTGCCAGCAGCTGGGACAGGGAAGGATCACCCCTCCACTTT. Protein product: CASSWDREGSPLHF.

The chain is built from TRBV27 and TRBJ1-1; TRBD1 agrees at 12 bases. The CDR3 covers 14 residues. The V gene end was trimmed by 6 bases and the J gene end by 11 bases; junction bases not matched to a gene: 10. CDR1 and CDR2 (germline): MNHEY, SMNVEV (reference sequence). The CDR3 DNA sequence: TGTGCCAGCAGCCCCTGGGGGGACAGGGGGCACGCTTTCTTT. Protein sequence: CASSPWGDRGHAFF.

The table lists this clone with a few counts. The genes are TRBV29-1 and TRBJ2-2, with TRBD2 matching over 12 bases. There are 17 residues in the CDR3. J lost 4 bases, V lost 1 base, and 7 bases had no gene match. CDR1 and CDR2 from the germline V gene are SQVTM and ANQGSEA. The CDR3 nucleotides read TGCAGCGTTGAAGGGACCTCTAGCGGGAGGGGCACCGGGGAGCTGTTTTTT. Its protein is CSVEGTSSGRGTGELFF.

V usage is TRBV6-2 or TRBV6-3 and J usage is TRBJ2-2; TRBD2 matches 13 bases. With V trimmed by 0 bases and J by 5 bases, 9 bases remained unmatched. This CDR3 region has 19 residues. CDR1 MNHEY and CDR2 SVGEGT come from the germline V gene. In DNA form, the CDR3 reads TGTGCCAGCAGTTACTCGAGGGGGAAGGGACTAGCGGGGACCGGGGAGCTGTTTTTT. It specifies CASSYSRGKGLAGTGELFF.

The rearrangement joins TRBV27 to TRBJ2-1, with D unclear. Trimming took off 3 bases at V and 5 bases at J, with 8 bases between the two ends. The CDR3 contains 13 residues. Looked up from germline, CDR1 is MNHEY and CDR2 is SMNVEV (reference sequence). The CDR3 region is CASSLAVDNEQFF. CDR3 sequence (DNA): TGTGCCAGCAGTTTGGCTGTTGACAATGAGCAGTTCTTC.

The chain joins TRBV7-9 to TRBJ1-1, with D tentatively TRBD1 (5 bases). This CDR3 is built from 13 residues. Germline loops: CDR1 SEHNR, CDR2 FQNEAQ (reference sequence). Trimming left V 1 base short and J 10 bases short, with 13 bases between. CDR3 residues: CASSLGSQGVAFF. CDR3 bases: TGTGCCAGCAGCTTAGGGTCCCAGGGCGTAGCTTTCTTT.

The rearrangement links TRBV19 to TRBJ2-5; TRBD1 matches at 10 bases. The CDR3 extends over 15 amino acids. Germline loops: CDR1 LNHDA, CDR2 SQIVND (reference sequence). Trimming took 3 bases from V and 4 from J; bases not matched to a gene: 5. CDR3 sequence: CASSMWDRGIETQYF. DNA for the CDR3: TGTGCCAGTAGTATGTGGGACAGGGGAATAGAGACCCAGTACTTC.

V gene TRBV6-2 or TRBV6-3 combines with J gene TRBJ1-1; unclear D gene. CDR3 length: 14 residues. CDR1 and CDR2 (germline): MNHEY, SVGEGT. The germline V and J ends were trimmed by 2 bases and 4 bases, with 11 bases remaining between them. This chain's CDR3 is CASSYGREGTEAFF. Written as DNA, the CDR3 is TGTGCCAGCAGTTACGGGAGGGAGGGCACTGAAGCTTTCTTT.

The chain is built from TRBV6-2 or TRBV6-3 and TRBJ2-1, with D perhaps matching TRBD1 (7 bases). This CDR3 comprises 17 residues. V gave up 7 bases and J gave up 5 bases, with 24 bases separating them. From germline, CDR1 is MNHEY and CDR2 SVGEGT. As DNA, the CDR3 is TGTGCCAGCACCCCCCAGAGGAGGGCGGGGACAGACAATGAGCAGTTCTTC. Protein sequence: CASTPQRRAGTDNEQFF.

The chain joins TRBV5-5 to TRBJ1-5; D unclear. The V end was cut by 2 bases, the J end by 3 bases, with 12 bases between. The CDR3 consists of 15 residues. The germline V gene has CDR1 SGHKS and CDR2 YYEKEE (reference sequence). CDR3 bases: TGTGCCAGCAGCTTTGGCTTGAACAACAATCAGCCCCAGCATTTT. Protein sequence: CASSFGLNNNQPQHF.

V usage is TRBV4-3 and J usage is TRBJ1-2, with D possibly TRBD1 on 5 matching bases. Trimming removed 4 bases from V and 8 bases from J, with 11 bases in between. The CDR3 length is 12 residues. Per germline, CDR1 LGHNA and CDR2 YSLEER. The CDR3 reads CASSPKTEGYTF. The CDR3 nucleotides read TGCGCCAGCAGCCCGAAGACAGAGGGCTACACCTTC.

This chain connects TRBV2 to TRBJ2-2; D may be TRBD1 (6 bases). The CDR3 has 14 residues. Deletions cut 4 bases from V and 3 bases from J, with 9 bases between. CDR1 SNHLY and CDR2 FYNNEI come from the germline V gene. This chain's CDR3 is CASSGQGYTGELFF. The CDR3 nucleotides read TGTGCCAGCAGTGGGCAGGGGTACACCGGGGAGCTGTTTTTT.

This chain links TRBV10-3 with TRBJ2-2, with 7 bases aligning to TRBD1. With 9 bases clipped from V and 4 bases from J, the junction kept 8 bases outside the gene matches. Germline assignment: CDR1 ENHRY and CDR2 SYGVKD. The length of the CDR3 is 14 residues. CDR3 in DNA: TGTGCCATGCGACAGGGTTTGGGCACCGGGGAGCTGTTTTTT. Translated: CAMRQGLGTGELFF.

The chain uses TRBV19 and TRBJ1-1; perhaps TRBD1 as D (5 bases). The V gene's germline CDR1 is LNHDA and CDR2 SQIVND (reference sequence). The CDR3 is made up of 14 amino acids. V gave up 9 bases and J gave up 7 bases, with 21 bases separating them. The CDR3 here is CASNRQLTSFEAFF. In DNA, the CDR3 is TGTGCCAGCAACCGACAGCTGACTTCTTTTGAAGCTTTCTTT. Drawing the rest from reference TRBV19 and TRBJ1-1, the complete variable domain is DGGITQSPKYLFRKEGQNVTLSCEQNLNHDAMYWYRQDPGQGLRLIYYSQIVNDFQKGDIAEGYSVSREKKESFPLTVTSAQKNPTAFYLCASNRQLTSFEAFFGQGTRLTVV.

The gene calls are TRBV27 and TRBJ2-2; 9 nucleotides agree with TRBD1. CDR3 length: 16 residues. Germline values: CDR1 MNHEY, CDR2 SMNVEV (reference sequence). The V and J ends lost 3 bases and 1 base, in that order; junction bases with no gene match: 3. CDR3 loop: CASSFPGQGNTGELFF. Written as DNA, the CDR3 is TGTGCCAGCAGTTTCCCGGGACAGGGGAACACCGGGGAGCTGTTTTTT.

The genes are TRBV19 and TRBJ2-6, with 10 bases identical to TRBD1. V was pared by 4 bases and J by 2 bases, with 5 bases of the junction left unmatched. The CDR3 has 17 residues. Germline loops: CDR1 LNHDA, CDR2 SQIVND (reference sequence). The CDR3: CASSRDRGLTGANVLTF. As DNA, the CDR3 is TGTGCCAGTAGTAGAGACAGGGGGCTCACTGGGGCCAACGTCCTGACTTTC.

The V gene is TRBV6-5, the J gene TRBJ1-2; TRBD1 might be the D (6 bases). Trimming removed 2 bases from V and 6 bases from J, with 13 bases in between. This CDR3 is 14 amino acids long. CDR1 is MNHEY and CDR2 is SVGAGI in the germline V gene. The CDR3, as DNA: TGTGCCAGCAGTTACACTCAGGGGCGGGATGGCTACACCTTC. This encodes CASSYTQGRDGYTF.

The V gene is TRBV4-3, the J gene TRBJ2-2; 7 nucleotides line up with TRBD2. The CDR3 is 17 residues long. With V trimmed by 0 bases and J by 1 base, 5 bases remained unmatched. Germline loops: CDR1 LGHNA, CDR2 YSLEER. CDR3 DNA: TGCGCCAGCAGCCAAGATCGGGCTAGCGGGAACACCGGGGAGCTGTTTTTT. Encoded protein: CASSQDRASGNTGELFF.

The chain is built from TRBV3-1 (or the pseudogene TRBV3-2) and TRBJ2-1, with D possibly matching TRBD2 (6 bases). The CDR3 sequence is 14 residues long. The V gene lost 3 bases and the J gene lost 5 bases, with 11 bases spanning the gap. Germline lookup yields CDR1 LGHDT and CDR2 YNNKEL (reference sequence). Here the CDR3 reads CASSQRDPNNEQFF. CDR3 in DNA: TGTGCCAGCAGCCAGCGGGATCCCAACAATGAGCAGTTCTTC.

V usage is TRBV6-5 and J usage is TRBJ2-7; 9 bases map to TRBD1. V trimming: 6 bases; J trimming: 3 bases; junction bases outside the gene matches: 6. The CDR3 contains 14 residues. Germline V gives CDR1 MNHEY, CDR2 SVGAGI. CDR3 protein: CASRKDRGVYEQYF. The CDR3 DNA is TGTGCCAGCAGAAAAGACAGGGGGGTCTACGAGCAGTACTTC.

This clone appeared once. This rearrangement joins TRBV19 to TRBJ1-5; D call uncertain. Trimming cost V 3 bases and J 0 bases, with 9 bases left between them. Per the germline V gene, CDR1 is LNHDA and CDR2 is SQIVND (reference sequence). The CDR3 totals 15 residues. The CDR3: CASSIKTNSNQPQHF. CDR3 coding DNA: TGTGCCAGTAGTATTAAGACAAATAGCAATCAGCCCCAGCATTTT.

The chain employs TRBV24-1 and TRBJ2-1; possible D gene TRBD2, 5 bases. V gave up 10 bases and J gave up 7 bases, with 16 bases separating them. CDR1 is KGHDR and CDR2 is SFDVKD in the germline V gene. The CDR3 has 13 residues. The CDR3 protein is CATARVWSNEQFF. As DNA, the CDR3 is TGTGCCACGGCGAGGGTCTGGAGTAATGAGCAGTTCTTC.